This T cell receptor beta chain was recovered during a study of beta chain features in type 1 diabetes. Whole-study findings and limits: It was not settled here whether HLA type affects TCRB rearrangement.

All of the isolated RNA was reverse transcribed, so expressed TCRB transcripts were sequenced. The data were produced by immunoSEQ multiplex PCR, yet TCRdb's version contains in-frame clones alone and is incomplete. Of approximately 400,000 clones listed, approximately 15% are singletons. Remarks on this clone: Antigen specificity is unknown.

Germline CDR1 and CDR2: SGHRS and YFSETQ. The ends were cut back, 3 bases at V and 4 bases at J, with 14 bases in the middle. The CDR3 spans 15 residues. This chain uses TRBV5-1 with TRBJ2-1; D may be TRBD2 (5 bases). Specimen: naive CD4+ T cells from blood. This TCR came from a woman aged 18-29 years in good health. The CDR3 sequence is CASSSSSGRYNEQFF. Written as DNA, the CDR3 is TGCGCCAGCAGCTCGTCCAGCGGTCGATACAATGAGCAGTTCTTC.